The clone carrying this TCR beta chain has at least ten counts. Germline V gene sequence: CDR1 SEHNR, CDR2 FQNEAQ (reference sequence). Trimming cost V 1 base and J 2 bases, with 8 bases left between them. This CDR3 contains 14 residues. Using its own MiXCR run on the RACE reads, TCRdb lists one record per CDR3 protein. The data contain over 70,000 distinct CDR3 sequences, around 9.9% of them singletons. These data originate in a study of human T cells and chemical hapten exposure. Regarding time point: patch test 3, about 24 weeks after DPC sensitization. Treatment in this sample: therapeutic diphenylcyclopropenone sensitization with weekly scalp DPC.

This specimen consisted of whole blood, obtained in connection with sensitization to the hapten diphenylcyclopropenone (DPC). This clonotype was obtained from a woman under 40 with alopecia areata. Some clones in this sample may be carry-over from other donors' samples. The rearrangement links TRBV7-9 to TRBJ1-1; no definite D call. Here the CDR3 reads CASSLGRANTEAFF. The CDR3, as DNA: TGTGCCAGCAGCTTAGGTAGGGCCAACACTGAAGCTTTCTTT.